The TCR beta chain under discussion was sequenced for a study of blood T cell repertoires in COVID-19. About the research overall: Some COVID-19 samples were acute and others convalescent; all came from the United States, Italy and Spain. T cells, B-cell-depleted T cells, or PBMCs supplied cDNA or gDNA.

In the original analysis: By means of reference gene primer amplification, nucleated cell counts were estimated. This table comes from immunoSEQ multiplex PCR, and its TCRdb copy is limited to in-frame clones, with some not included. The V and J calls and clone size were taken over from that table, and D and trimming were inferred from the DNA. Of fewer than 500,000 clones in the sample, 80% to 90% were seen once. This CDR3 is built from 16 residues. Germline loops: CDR1 LNHDA, CDR2 SQIVND (reference sequence). V trimming: 6 bases; J trimming: 6 bases; junction bases outside the gene matches: 10. Sequencing was performed on peripheral blood. This sequence originates from a man younger than 30 with COVID-19, enrolled during active disease. The rearrangement uses TRBV19 and TRBJ2-2, with 10 bases aligning to TRBD1. CDR3 sequence: CASSSRDRGFAGELFF. In DNA form, the CDR3 reads TGTGCCAGTAGCAGCCGGGACAGGGGTTTTGCCGGGGAGCTGTTTTTT.